The rows below give T cell receptor beta chains drawn from one sample of a study of Ad26.COV2.S vaccination and SARS-CoV-2 variants. Profiled with immunoSEQ multiplex PCR; TCRdb holds only in-frame clones, not every one. Of about 400,000 clones listed, around nine tenths are singletons. This sample comprised peripheral blood, obtained in a trial of Ad26.COV2.S vaccine versus placebo. These receptors originate from a person aged 18 to 65 who received the Ad26.COV2.S COVID-19 vaccine or a placebo. CDR3s include the opening cysteine and the closing phenylalanine or tryptophan.

TRBV6-5 | CASIPAPQETQYF
TRBV5-1 | CASSPSTDTQYF
TRBV15 | CATSRDLPNEQFF
TRBV24-1 | CATSDIRQGGYTF
TRBV20-1 | CSASKFTGATEAFF
TRBV5-1 | CASSLDLAATGELFF
TRBV5-4 | CASSLYRPGEEEDEQFF
TRBV6-4 | CASRDDRMNTEAFF
TRBV10-3 | CAISGQTNTEAFF
TRBV5-6 | CASSSEGVRNEQFF
TRBV27 | CASSRGAGEQFF
TRBV7-9 | CASSRGTSGRPGELFF
TRBV6-6 | CASSLGNEQFF
TRBV28 | CASREVGDTEAFF
TRBV15 | CATSRDLGTTSNEQFF
TRBV5-1 | CASSPQGEGGELFF
TRBV7-2 | CASSLGQGTGELFF
TRBV19 | CASSAGLPSEQYF
TRBV19 | CASSTFSAYTQYF
TRBV2 | CASRKTLNTEAFF
TRBV7-9 | CASSLVTDSYFNYGYTF
TRBV28 | CASSILGPPTQYF
TRBV7-2 | CASSPGLAGGVGANVLTF
TRBV6-1 | CASSERTSGAETQYF
TRBV19 | CASRGQGGREQYF
TRBV5-4 | CASSLAGLAGGELFF